Below are 32 T cell receptor beta chains sequenced from a single sample in a study of blood T cell repertoires in COVID-19. The assay was immunoSEQ multiplex PCR, and TCRdb's table has in-frame clones only and misses some. The top ten hold approximately 8% of the sample, which has around 67,000 clones, about 90% seen once. Material: peripheral blood. These receptors all come from a man aged 50 to 59 with active COVID-19.

The count of this clone is one. The chain uses TRBV7-2 and TRBJ1-1; D might be TRBD1 (6 bases). This CDR3 contains 13 residues. Per the germline V gene, CDR1 is SGHTA and CDR2 is FQGNSA. Trimming cost V 7 bases and J 2 bases, with 11 bases left between them. DNA of the CDR3: TGTGCCAGCACCATACAGGGCAACACTGAAGCTTTCTTT. It is translated as CASTIQGNTEAFF.

V is TRBV28 and J is TRBJ2-2, with D possibly TRBD2 on 6 matching bases. Germline V CDR1 and CDR2: MDHEN, SYDVKM. V dropped 3 bases and J dropped 2 bases, with 10 bases sitting between them. This CDR3 region has 15 residues. CDR3 coding DNA: TGTGCCAGCAGTTTTACTAGCTTCAACACCGGGGAGCTGTTTTTT. As protein: CASSFTSFNTGELFF.

V is TRBV5-1 and J is TRBJ1-1; a possible D gene is TRBD1 (5 bases). This CDR3 is 15 amino acids long. Between the trimmed V and J ends, which lost 3 bases and 1 base, there was a span of 13 bases. Per germline, CDR1 SGHRS and CDR2 YFSETQ. DNA for the CDR3: TGCGCCAGCAGCTCCCGGGGGGGGACGAACACTGAAGCTTTCTTT. It specifies CASSSRGGTNTEAFF.

The V and J genes are TRBV5-4 and TRBJ2-5; D may be TRBD1 (7 bases). Germline assignment: CDR1 SGHNT and CDR2 YYREEE (reference sequence). This CDR3 is 15 amino acids long. The V end lost 0 bases, the J end lost 5 bases, and 14 bases lay between the germline ends. The CDR3, as DNA: TGTGCCAGCAGCTTGGGGAGGGGACAGAGCGAGACCCAGTACTTC. Its translation is CASSLGRGQSETQYF. The full variable domain, with the rest looked up from reference TRBV5-4 and TRBJ2-5, is ETGVTQSPTHLIKTRGQQVTLRCSSQSGHNTVSWYQQALGQGPQFIFQYYREEENGRGNFPPRFSGLQFPNYSSELNVNALELDDSALYLCASSLGRGQSETQYFGPGTRLLVL.

This sequence joins TRBV6-2 or TRBV6-3 and TRBJ1-2, with no clear D. CDR3 size: 14 residues. Germline V lookup: CDR1 MNHEY, CDR2 SVGEGT. V was clipped by 1 base and J by 0 bases, with 6 bases between them. CDR3 coding DNA: TGTGCCAGCAGTTACTTGGCGGCTAACTATGGCTACACCTTC. Its protein is CASSYLAANYGYTF.

The rearrangement uses TRBV13 and TRBJ2-5; 11 nucleotides match TRBD2. The germline gives CDR1 PRHDT, CDR2 FYEKMQ (reference sequence). This CDR3 contains 15 residues. V shed 5 bases, J shed 5 bases, and the junction held 7 bases outside the gene matches. CDR3 nucleotides: TGTGCCAGCAGCCTCATAGCGGGAGGGTCGGAGACCCAGTACTTC. It translates to CASSLIAGGSETQYF.

This chain joins TRBV3-1 (or the pseudogene TRBV3-2) and TRBJ2-7; D ambiguous. Trimming stripped 3 bases from V and 2 bases from J, with 8 bases between. The germline V gene encodes CDR1 LGHDT and CDR2 YNNKEL (reference sequence). CDR3 length equals 13 residues. CDR3 in DNA: TGTGCCAGCAGCCACCCGGGTCCCTACGAGCAGTACTTC. It codes for CASSHPGPYEQYF.

The V gene is TRBV7-9, the J gene TRBJ2-7, with D possibly being TRBD1 (6 bases). Trimming stripped 5 bases from V and 2 bases from J, with 10 bases between. The length of the CDR3 is 13 residues. Germline CDR1 SEHNR, CDR2 FQNEAQ (reference sequence). The CDR3, as DNA: TGTGCCAGCAGCCCCCGGACAGCCTACGAGCAGTACTTC. Protein: CASSPRTAYEQYF. The full variable domain, with the rest looked up from reference TRBV7-9 and TRBJ2-7, is DTGVSQNPRHKITKRGQNVTFRCDPISEHNRLYWYRQTLGQGPEFLTYFQNEAQLEKSRLLSDRFSAERPKGSFSTLEIQRTEQGDSAMYLCASSPRTAYEQYFGPGTRLTVT.

The chain carries TRBV4-3 and TRBJ1-4; 7 nucleotides align to TRBD1. The CDR3 sequence is 13 residues long. Germline CDR1 reads LGHNA; CDR2 reads YSLEER. V shed 4 bases, J shed 8 bases, and the junction held 4 bases outside the gene matches. CDR3 sequence: CASSPQTGEKLFF. The CDR3 DNA reads as TGCGCCAGCAGCCCGCAGACAGGGGAAAAACTGTTTTTT.

V usage is TRBV5-1 and J usage is TRBJ1-2, with TRBD1 matching 7 bases. The CDR3 spans 17 residues. The V gene end was trimmed by 3 bases and the J gene end by 7 bases; junction bases not matched to a gene: 18. Germline CDR1 and CDR2: SGHRS and YFSETQ. The CDR3 DNA is TGCGCCAGCAGCTCGGACAGGAATAATCTTCTAGTAGGTGGCTACACCTTC. Its protein is CASSSDRNNLLVGGYTF.

The chain carries TRBV28 and TRBJ2-5; 10 bases align to TRBD1. This CDR3 region has 15 residues. V was clipped by 6 bases and J by 5 bases; unmatched bases: 9. Germline V CDR1 and CDR2: MDHEN, SYDVKM. CDR3 coding DNA: TGTGCCAGCAGCCAATGGGGGACAGGGGCCGAGACCCAGTACTTC. Translating gives CASSQWGTGAETQYF.

The rearrangement uses TRBV9 and TRBJ1-6; TRBD1 might be the D (6 bases). In germline, CDR1 is SGDLS, CDR2 YYNGEE. The CDR3 spans 16 residues. The V and J ends lost 3 bases and 0 bases respectively, with 10 bases between them. CDR3 coding DNA: TGTGCCAGCAGCGGACAGGTCAGCTCCTATAATTCACCCCTCCACTTT. It yields the protein CASSGQVSSYNSPLHF.

The V and J genes are TRBV24-1 and TRBJ2-5, with 9 bases lining up with TRBD2. CDR1 and CDR2 (germline): KGHDR, SFDVKD. There are 17 residues in the CDR3. V was clipped by 5 bases and J by 0 bases; unmatched bases: 9. CDR3 in DNA: TGTGCCACCAGTGTTCTGGGTAGCGGGGGCCACCAAGAGACCCAGTACTTC. Translation: CATSVLGSGGHQETQYF.

The rearrangement links TRBV29-1 to TRBJ1-1; D call uncertain. V shed 0 bases and J shed 1 base, with 12 bases lying between them. The CDR3 totals 15 residues. The V gene's germline CDR1 is SQVTM and CDR2 ANQGSEA. CDR3 loop: CSVEERGAENTEAFF. The CDR3 nucleotides read TGCAGCGTTGAAGAACGGGGAGCAGAGAACACTGAAGCTTTCTTT. Using reference TRBV29-1 and TRBJ1-1 for the parts outside the CDR3, the full variable domain is SAVISQKPSRDICQRGTSLTIQCQVDSQVTMMFWYRQQPGQSLTLIATANQGSEATYESGFVIDKFPISRPNLTFSTLTVSNMSPEDSSIYLCSVEERGAENTEAFFGQGTRLTVV.

The rearrangement links TRBV3-1 (or the pseudogene TRBV3-2) to TRBJ2-7; D is possibly TRBD1 (5 bases). Germline-derived CDR1 and CDR2 are LGHDT and YNNKEL (reference sequence). The CDR3 is made up of 15 amino acids. The V and J ends lost 1 base and 5 bases respectively, with 15 bases between them. In DNA form, the CDR3 reads TGTGCCAGCAGCCAAGCGGGCCCTCACAGGAACGAGCAGTACTTC. Translation: CASSQAGPHRNEQYF.

This sequence joins TRBV15 and TRBJ2-3, with 7 bases matching TRBD1. The CDR3 is 15 amino acids. Germline trimming cut 3 bases from V and 3 bases from J; bases unmatched to any gene: 6. Germline lookup yields CDR1 LNHNV and CDR2 YYDKDF (reference sequence). In DNA form, the CDR3 reads TGTGCCACCAGCAGCCGGACAGGTCTTACAGATACGCAGTATTTT. Translation: CATSSRTGLTDTQYF.

This clone appeared once. This sequence joins TRBV15 and TRBJ2-5; TRBD1 aligns across 9 bases. The CDR3 extends over 15 amino acids. Per the germline V gene, CDR1 is LNHNV and CDR2 is YYDKDF (reference sequence). After removal of 4 bases from V and 5 bases from J, the junction contained 8 bases not matched to a gene. The CDR3 loop is CATSTRTGEGETQYF. As DNA, the CDR3 is TGTGCCACCAGCACCCGGACAGGGGAAGGGGAGACCCAGTACTTC.

V and J are TRBV6-5 and TRBJ1-5; D is undetermined. In germline, CDR1 is MNHEY, CDR2 SVGAGI. The CDR3 runs 12 residues. The germline V and J ends were trimmed by 9 bases and 4 bases, with 10 bases remaining between them. CDR3 region: CASRTVNQPQHF. The CDR3 DNA is TGTGCCAGTCGAACGGTGAATCAGCCCCAGCATTTT.

V is TRBV6-2 or TRBV6-3 and J is TRBJ2-7; 10 nucleotides line up with TRBD1. The CDR3 spans 16 residues. Per germline, CDR1 MNHEY and CDR2 SVGEGT. The V segment lost 4 bases and the J segment 4 bases; nucleotides outside the gene matches: 10. In DNA form, the CDR3 reads TGTGCCAGCAGTTCCTCGGGACAGGGGAGGGATTACGAGCAGTACTTC. Translating it yields CASSSSGQGRDYEQYF.

CDR3 sequence reads: CASSMDRTGGGGYTF. The CDR3 DNA sequence: TGTGCCAGTAGTATGGATCGGACAGGGGGAGGTGGCTACACCTTC. The chain is built from TRBV19 and TRBJ1-2; 10 bases fit TRBD1. With 3 bases clipped from V and 7 bases from J, the junction kept 8 bases outside the gene matches. Germline CDR1 is LNHDA and CDR2 is SQIVND (reference sequence). This CDR3 contains 15 residues.

The chain links TRBV19 to TRBJ1-5; 7 bases match TRBD1. With 5 bases clipped from V and 1 base from J, the junction kept 8 bases outside the gene matches. The CDR3 loop spans 16 amino acids. Germline CDR1 and CDR2: LNHDA and SQIVND (reference sequence). The CDR3 loop reads CASSPLDRASNQPQHF. CDR3 coding DNA: TGTGCCAGTAGTCCCCTCGACAGGGCCAGCAATCAGCCCCAGCATTTT.

The chain recombines TRBV28 with TRBJ1-2; D is uncertain. Trimming shortened V by 2 bases and J by 3 bases, and 7 bases separated the two germline ends. The CDR3 runs to 13 residues. CDR1 is MDHEN, CDR2 SYDVKM, per germline. The CDR3 sequence: CASSLVGDYGYTF. The CDR3 nucleotides are TGTGCCAGCAGTTTAGTCGGGGACTATGGCTACACCTTC.

This clone was detected only a few times. The rearrangement links TRBV6-5 to TRBJ1-2; D unclear. Deletions cut 0 bases from V and 7 bases from J, with 15 bases between. From germline, CDR1 is MNHEY and CDR2 SVGAGI. CDR3 length equals 15 residues. CDR3 nucleotides: TGTGCCAGCAGTTACTCCCCGGCCCCGGGGTCTGGCTACACCTTC. Amino acid sequence: CASSYSPAPGSGYTF.

The chain has TRBV7-2 and TRBJ1-6; a possible D gene is TRBD1 (5 bases). The CDR3 spans 15 residues. Germline V lookup: CDR1 SGHTA, CDR2 FQGNSA. With 5 bases removed from V and 7 bases from J, the gap between germline ends came to 15 bases. The CDR3 loop reads CASSVGPVNNSPLHF. The DNA of the CDR3 is TGTGCCAGCAGCGTGGGGCCGGTCAACAATTCACCCCTCCACTTT.

The chain carries TRBV7-9 and TRBJ1-1; TRBD1 might be the D (6 bases). V was pared by 5 bases and J by 4 bases, with 17 bases between. The CDR3 has 15 amino acids. Germline CDR1 SEHNR, CDR2 FQNEAQ (reference sequence). The CDR3 loop reads CASSLTPGASTEAFF. In DNA, the CDR3 is TGTGCCAGCAGCCTAACCCCAGGGGCGAGCACTGAAGCTTTCTTT.

This sequence joins TRBV20-1 and TRBJ1-2, with 7 bases fitting TRBD1. CDR1 and CDR2 from the germline V gene are DFQATT and SNEGSKA (reference sequence). The CDR3 has 16 amino acids. J was trimmed by 3 bases and V by 3 bases; bases with no gene match: 13. The CDR3 DNA reads as TGCAGTGCTAGTCGAAACAGGGGCACTATGCACTATGGCTACACCTTC. Its protein product is CSASRNRGTMHYGYTF.

This clone came up many times. The rearrangement joins TRBV12-3 or TRBV12-4 to TRBJ2-7; possibly TRBD2 for D (6 bases). V gave up 3 bases and J gave up 5 bases, with 11 bases separating them. This CDR3 spans 13 amino acids. The CDR3 region is CASSFGGSDEQYF. The CDR3 DNA reads as TGTGCCAGCAGTTTCGGGGGAAGCGACGAGCAGTACTTC.

This chain joins TRBV6-5 and TRBJ2-1; D possibly corresponds to TRBD2 (7 bases). V was shortened by 6 bases and J by 6 bases, with 18 bases between the two germline ends. This CDR3 spans 15 amino acids. CDR1 and CDR2 from the germline V gene are MNHEY and SVGAGI. CDR3 bases: TGTGCCAGCAGGCCCTTCTTAGGGGGGGCCAATGAGCAGTTCTTC. Amino acids: CASRPFLGGANEQFF.

This clone showed up many times. The V gene is TRBV2, the J gene TRBJ1-5, with D possibly matching TRBD1 (5 bases). Germline loops: CDR1 SNHLY, CDR2 FYNNEI. CDR3 length equals 16 residues. Trimming pared 8 bases from V and 2 bases from J, leaving 19 bases between. In DNA form, the CDR3 reads TGTGCCAGCGGCCTCCGGGGGGTGATGGGCAATCAGCCCCAGCATTTT. Amino acid sequence: CASGLRGVMGNQPQHF.

CDR3 sequence reads: CASSGTSQIGETQYF. The DNA for the CDR3 is TGCGCCAGCAGCGGGACTAGTCAGATCGGGGAGACCCAGTACTTC. The genes are TRBV5-1 and TRBJ2-5; 8 bases are a match to TRBD2. The CDR3 extends over 15 amino acids. The germline CDR1 and CDR2 sequences are SGHRS and YFSETQ. V lost 4 bases to trimming and J lost 5 bases; unmatched junction nucleotides: 10. Using reference TRBV5-1 and TRBJ2-5 for the parts outside the CDR3, the full variable domain is KAGVTQTPRYLIKTRGQQVTLSCSPISGHRSVSWYQQTPGQGLQFLFEYFSETQRNKGNFPGRFSGRQFSNSRSEMNVSTLELGDSALYLCASSGTSQIGETQYFGPGTRLLVL.

The chain couples TRBV4-1 to TRBJ1-2; tentatively, D is TRBD1 (6 bases). The V gene's germline CDR1 is MGHRA and CDR2 YSYEKL. CDR3 length: 15 residues. Trimming took off 3 bases at V and 0 bases at J, with 11 bases between the two ends. CDR3 sequence (DNA): TGCGCCAGCAGCCAGCTCCGGGACACTAACTATGGCTACACCTTC. As protein: CASSQLRDTNYGYTF.

The chain employs TRBV5-5 and TRBJ2-5, with D unresolved. Deletions cut 1 base from V and 1 base from J, with 14 bases between. Germline assignment: CDR1 SGHKS and CDR2 YYEKEE (reference sequence). This CDR3 comprises 16 residues. DNA for the CDR3: TGTGCCAGCAGCTTGTTCCCCCAGAACCTCCAAGAGACCCAGTACTTC. Its protein is CASSLFPQNLQETQYF.